This record looks at one T cell receptor (beta chain) sequence and its context. Primers used in a second PCR of about 6 to 11 cycles were a sample-barcoded 5' primer and a J-beta primer mix. TCRdb re-analysed the 5' RACE reads in MiXCR, keeping a single row per CDR3 protein. The sample consists of 850,000 to 1,300,000 distinct CDR3 sequences, 45% of them appearing once. The entry originates in a study of blood T cells in healthy people across ages. The germline V and J ends were trimmed by 0 bases and 1 base, with 9 bases remaining between them. In germline, CDR1 is WNHNN, CDR2 SYGVQD (reference sequence). CDR3 length: 15 residues.

The J gene is TRBJ2-5, the V gene TRBV10-1; perhaps TRBD2 as D (5 bases). The specimen was blood. This clonotype was sampled from a woman aged 55-69 years in good health. The CDR3 nucleotides read TGCGCCAGCAGTGAGTCCGGGGTCAGCCAAGAGACCCAGTACTTC. This codes for CASSESGVSQETQYF.